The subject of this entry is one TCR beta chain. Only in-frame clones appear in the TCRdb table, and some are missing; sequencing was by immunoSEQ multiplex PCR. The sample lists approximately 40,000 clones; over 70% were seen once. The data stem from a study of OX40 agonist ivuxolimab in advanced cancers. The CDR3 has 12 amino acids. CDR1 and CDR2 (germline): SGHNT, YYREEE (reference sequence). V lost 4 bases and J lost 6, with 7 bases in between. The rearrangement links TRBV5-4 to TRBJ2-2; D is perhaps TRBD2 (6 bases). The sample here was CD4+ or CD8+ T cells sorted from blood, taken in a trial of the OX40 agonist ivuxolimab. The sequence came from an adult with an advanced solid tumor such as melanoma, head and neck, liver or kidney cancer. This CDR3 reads CASSRGSGELFF. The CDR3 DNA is TGTGCCAGCAGCCGGGGGTCCGGGGAGCTGTTTTTT.